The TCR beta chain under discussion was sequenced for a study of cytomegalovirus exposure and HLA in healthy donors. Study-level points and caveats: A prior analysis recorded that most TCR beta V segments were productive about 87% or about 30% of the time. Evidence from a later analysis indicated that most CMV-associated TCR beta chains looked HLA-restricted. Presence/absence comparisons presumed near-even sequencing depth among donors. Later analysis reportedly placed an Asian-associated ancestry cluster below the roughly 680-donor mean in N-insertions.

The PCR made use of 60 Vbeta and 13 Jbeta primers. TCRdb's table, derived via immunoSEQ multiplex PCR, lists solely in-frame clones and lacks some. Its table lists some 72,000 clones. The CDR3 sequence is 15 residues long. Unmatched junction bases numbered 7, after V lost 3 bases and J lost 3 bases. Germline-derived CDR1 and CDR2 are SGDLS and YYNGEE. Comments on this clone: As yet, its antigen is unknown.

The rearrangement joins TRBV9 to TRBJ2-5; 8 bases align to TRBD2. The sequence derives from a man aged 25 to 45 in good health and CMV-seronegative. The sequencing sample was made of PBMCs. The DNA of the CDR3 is TGTGCCAGCAGCGCAGACGTTAGCGGGGAAGAGACCCAGTACTTC. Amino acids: CASSADVSGEETQYF.